This TCR beta chain was documented in a study of blood T cell repertoires in COVID-19. The overall study: Sources were T cells, B-cell-depleted T cells, or PBMCs; the material itself was cDNA or gDNA.

This clone was observed a few times. Per germline, CDR1 SEHNR and CDR2 FQNEAQ (reference sequence). Trimming cost V 5 bases and J 9 bases; bases outside gene matches: 9. The CDR3 loop spans 14 amino acids. Assay: immunoSEQ multiplex PCR; the TCRdb copy retains only in-frame clones and omits some. Among about 200,000 clones listed, about 90% were seen once. Sequenced material: peripheral blood. This rearrangement joins TRBV7-9 to TRBJ2-1; 8 bases are shared with TRBD1. The TCR comes from a man aged 50 or older with acute or convalescent COVID-19. In DNA form, the CDR3 reads TGTGCCAGCAGCGAAGTTCAACAGGGGGGTGAGCAGTTCTTC. Encoded protein: CASSEVQQGGEQFF. The full variable domain, rest sourced from reference TRBV7-9 and TRBJ2-1, is DTGVSQNPRHKITKRGQNVTFRCDPISEHNRLYWYRQTLGQGPEFLTYFQNEAQLEKSRLLSDRFSAERPKGSFSTLEIQRTEQGDSAMYLCASSEVQQGGEQFFGPGTRLTVL.